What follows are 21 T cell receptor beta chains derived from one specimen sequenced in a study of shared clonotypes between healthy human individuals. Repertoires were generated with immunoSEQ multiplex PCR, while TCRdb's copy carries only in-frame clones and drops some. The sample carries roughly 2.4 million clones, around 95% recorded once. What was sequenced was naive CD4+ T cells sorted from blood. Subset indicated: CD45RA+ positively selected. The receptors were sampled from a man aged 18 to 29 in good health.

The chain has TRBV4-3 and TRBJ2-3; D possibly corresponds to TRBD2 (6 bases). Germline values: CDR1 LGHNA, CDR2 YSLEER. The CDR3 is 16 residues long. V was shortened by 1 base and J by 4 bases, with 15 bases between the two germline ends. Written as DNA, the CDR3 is TGCGCCAGCAGCCAAGTCGGGGGAATATTTGCAGATACGCAGTATTTT. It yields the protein CASSQVGGIFADTQYF.

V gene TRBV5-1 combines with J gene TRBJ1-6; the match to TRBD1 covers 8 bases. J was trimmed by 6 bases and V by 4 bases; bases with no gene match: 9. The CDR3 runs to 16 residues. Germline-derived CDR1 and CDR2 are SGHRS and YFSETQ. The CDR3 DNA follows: TGCGCCAGCAGCCCAGGGACAGGAGAGGGTAATTCACCCCTCCACTTT. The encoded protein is CASSPGTGEGNSPLHF.

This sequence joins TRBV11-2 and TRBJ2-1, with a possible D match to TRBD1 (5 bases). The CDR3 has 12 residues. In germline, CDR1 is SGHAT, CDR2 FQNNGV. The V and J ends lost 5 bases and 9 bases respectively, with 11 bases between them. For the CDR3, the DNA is TGTGCCAGCAGCCCCTTTAGGGGTGAGCAGTTCTTC. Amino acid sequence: CASSPFRGEQFF.

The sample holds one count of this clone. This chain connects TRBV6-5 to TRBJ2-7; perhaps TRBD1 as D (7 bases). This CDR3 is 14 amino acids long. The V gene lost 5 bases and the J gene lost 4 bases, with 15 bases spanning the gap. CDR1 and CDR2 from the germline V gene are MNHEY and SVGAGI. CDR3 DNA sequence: TGTGCCAGCAGTCGGCAGGGGGGTATGTACGAGCAGTACTTC. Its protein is CASSRQGGMYEQYF.

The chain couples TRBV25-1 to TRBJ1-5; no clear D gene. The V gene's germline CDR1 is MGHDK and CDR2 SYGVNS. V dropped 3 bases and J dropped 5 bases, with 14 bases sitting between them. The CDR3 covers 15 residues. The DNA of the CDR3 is TGTGCCAGCAGTGATGGCGCCCACTTCGATCAGCCCCAGCATTTT. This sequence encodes CASSDGAHFDQPQHF.

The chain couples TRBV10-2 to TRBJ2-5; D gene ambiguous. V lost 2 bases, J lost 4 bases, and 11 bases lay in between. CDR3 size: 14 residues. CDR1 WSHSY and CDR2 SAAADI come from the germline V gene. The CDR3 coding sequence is TGCGCCAGCAGTGAGATTCGATCGGGAGAGACCCAGTACTTC. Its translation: CASSEIRSGETQYF.

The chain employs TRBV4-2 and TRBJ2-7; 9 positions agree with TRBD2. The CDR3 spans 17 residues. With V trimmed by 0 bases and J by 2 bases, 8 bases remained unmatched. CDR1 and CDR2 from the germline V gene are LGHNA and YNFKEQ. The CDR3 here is CASSQDGRRGGTYEQYF. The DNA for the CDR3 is TGTGCCAGCAGCCAAGATGGACGGCGGGGGGGAACCTACGAGCAGTACTTC.

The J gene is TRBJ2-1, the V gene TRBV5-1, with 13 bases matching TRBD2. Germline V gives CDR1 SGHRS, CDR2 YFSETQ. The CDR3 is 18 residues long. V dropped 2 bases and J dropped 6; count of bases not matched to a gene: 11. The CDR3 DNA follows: TGCGCCAGCAGCTTCCTCGGGACTAGCGGGGTAGGGAGCAATGAGCAGTTCTTC. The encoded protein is CASSFLGTSGVGSNEQFF.

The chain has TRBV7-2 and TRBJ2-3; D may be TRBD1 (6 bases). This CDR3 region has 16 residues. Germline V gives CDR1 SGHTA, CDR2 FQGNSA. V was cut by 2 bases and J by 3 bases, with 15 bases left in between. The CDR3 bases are TGTGCCAGCAGCTTACGTCCACAGGGTGTAACAGATACGCAGTATTTT. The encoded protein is CASSLRPQGVTDTQYF. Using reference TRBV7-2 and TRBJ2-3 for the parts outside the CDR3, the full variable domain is GAGVSQSPSNKVTEKGKDVELRCDPISGHTALYWYRQSLGQGLEFLIYFQGNSAPDKSGLPSDRFSAERTGGSVSTLTIQRTQQEDSAVYLCASSLRPQGVTDTQYFGPGTRLTVL.

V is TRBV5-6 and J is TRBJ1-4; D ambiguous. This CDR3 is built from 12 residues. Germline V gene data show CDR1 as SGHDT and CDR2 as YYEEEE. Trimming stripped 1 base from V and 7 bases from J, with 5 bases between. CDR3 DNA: TGTGCCAGCAGCTTGAAGGCTGAAAAACTGTTTTTT. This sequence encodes CASSLKAEKLFF.

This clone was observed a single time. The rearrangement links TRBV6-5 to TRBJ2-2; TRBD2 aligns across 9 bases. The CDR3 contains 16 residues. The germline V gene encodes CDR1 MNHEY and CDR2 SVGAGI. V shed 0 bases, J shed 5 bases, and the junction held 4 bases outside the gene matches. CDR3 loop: CASSYSASGETGELFF. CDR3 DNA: TGTGCCAGCAGTTACTCGGCTAGCGGGGAAACCGGGGAGCTGTTTTTT.

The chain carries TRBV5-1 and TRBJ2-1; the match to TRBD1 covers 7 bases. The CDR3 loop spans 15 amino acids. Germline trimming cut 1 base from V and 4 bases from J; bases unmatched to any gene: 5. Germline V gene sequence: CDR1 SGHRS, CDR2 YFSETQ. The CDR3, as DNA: TGCGCCAGCAGCTTGAGCCCGGGACAGTACAATGAGCAGTTCTTC. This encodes CASSLSPGQYNEQFF.

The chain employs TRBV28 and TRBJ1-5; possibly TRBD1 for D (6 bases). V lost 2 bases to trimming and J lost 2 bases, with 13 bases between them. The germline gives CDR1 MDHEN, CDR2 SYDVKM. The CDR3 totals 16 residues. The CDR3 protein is CASSLNGGHRNQPQHF. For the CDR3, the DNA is TGTGCCAGCAGTTTAAACGGGGGACACCGCAATCAGCCCCAGCATTTT.

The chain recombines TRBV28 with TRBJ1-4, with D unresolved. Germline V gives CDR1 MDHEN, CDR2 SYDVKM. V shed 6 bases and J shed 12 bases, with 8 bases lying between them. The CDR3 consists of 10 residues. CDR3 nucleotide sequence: TGTGCCAGCAGGCGTGGAGAACTGTTTTTT. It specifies CASRRGELFF.

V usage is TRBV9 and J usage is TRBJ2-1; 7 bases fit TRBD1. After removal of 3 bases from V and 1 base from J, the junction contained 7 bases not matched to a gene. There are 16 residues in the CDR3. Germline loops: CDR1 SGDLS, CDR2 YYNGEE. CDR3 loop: CASSEGWGQSYNEQFF. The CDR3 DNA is TGTGCCAGCAGCGAGGGATGGGGACAGTCCTACAATGAGCAGTTCTTC.

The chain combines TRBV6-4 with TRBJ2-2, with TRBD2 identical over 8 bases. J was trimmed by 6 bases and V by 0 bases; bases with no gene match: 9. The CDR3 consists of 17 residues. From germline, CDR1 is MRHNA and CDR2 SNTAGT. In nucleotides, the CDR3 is TGTGCCAGCAGTGACTCTGGAGCGGGAGATGACGCCGGGGAGCTGTTTTTT. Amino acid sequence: CASSDSGAGDDAGELFF.

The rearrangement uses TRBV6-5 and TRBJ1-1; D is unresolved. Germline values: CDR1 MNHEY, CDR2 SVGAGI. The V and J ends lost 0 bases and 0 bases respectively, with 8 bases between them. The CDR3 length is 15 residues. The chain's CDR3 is CASSYSNRMNTEAFF. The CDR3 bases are TGTGCCAGCAGTTACTCGAACAGAATGAACACTGAAGCTTTCTTT.

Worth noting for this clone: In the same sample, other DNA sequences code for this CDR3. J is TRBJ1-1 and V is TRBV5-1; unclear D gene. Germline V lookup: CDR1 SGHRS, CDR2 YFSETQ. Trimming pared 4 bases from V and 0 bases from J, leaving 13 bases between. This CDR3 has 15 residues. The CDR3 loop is CASSLTAGMNTEAFF. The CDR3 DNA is TGCGCCAGCAGCCTAACTGCGGGGATGAACACTGAAGCTTTCTTT.

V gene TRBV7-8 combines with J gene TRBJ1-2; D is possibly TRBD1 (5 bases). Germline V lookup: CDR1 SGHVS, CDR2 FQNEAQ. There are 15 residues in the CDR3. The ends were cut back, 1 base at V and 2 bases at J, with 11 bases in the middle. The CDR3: CASSLEGRANYGYTF. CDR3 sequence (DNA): TGTGCCAGCAGCTTAGAAGGCAGGGCAAACTATGGCTACACCTTC.

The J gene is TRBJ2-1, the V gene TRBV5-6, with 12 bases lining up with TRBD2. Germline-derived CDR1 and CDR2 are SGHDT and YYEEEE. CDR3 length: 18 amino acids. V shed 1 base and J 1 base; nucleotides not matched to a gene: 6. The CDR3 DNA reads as TGTGCCAGCAGCTTGAGGCTAGCGGGAGGGCCGTCCTACAATGAGCAGTTCTTC. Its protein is CASSLRLAGGPSYNEQFF. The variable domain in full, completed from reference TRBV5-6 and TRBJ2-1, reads DAGVTQSPTHLIKTRGQQVTLRCSPKSGHDTVSWYQQALGQGPQFIFQYYEEEERQRGNFPDRFSGHQFPNYSSELNVNALLLGDSALYLCASSLRLAGGPSYNEQFFGPGTRLTVL.

The CDR3 coding sequence is TGTGCCAGCAGCCCGACTGGGAACACAGATACGCAGTATTTT. Translated: CASSPTGNTDTQYF. This chain joins TRBV6-5 and TRBJ2-3; D remains unclear. Germline loops: CDR1 MNHEY, CDR2 SVGAGI. This CDR3 has 14 residues. Trimming left V 6 bases short and J 2 bases short, with 12 bases between.